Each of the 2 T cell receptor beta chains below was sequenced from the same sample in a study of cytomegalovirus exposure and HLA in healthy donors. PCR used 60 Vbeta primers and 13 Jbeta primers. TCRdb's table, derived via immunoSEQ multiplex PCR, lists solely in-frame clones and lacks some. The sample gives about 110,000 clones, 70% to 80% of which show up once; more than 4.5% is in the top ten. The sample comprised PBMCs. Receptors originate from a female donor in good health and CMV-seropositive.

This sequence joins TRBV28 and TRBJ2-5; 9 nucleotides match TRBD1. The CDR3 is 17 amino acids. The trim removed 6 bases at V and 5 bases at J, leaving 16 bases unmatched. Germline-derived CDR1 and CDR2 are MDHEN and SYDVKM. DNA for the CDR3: TGTGCCAGCAGCCCAGATAAAACAGGGGGCAGTAGGGAGACCCAGTACTTC. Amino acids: CASSPDKTGGSRETQYF. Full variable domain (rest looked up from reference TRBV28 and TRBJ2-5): DVKVTQSSRYLVKRTGEKVFLECVQDMDHENMFWYRQDPGLGLRLIYFSYDVKMKEKGDIPEGYSVSREKKERFSLILESASTNQTSMYLCASSPDKTGGSRETQYFGPGTRLLVL.

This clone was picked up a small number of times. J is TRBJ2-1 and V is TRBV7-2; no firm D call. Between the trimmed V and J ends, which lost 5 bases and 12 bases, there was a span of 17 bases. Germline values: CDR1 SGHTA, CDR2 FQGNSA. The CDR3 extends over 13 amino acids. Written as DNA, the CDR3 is TGTGCCAGCAGCCCTCGGCCGTCCTCGGGGCAGTTCTTC. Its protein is CASSPRPSSGQFF.